The 27 T cell receptor beta chains below come from one sample, sequenced in a study of CD8+ T cells in alopecia areata (dated by TCRdb to 2017 to 2018). The method behind the library was the immunoSEQ multiplex PCR assay. RNA was extracted from all samples and reverse transcribed into cDNA, which served as template for TCR sequencing. TCRdb took over this immuneACCESS table, retaining in-frame rearrangements with V and J assigned. Such tables are incomplete; in checked studies, under half of the missing clones stem from an unresolved V gene, and the remainder is unexplained. The sample table lists over 150,000 clones, 60% to 70% of them with a count of one. The ten largest clones capture less than 0.8% of the sample. This specimen's time point label, per the study, means: about 4 weeks on oral tofacitinib. Taken with the paper, the label for treatment or condition translates to: oral pan-JAK inhibitor, 5-10 mg twice daily.

The input for sequencing was CD4+ T cells sorted from blood, taken at week 4, from a patient treated with tofacitinib. Receptor source: a human donor with alopecia areata.

The rearrangement links TRBV30 to TRBJ2-2; TRBD1 aligns across 7 bases. The CDR3 totals 14 residues. V was pared by 2 bases and J by 5 bases, with 5 bases of the junction left unmatched. Germline loops: CDR1 GTSNPN, CDR2 SVGIG (reference sequence). Written as DNA, the CDR3 is TGTGCCTGGAGTCGCCTGACAGGGACCGGGGAGCTGTTTTTT. Translated, it gives CAWSRLTGTGELFF.

This clone came up a few times. The rearrangement joins TRBV27 to TRBJ1-2; D might be TRBD1 (6 bases). The germline V and J ends were trimmed by 3 bases and 2 bases, with 16 bases remaining between them. The CDR3 spans 16 residues. Germline V gene sequence: CDR1 MNHEY, CDR2 SMNVEV (reference sequence). The CDR3 region is CASSFLDRSLNYGYTF. The CDR3 DNA is TGTGCCAGCAGTTTCCTCGACAGGAGCTTAAACTATGGCTACACCTTC.

This sequence joins TRBV4-1 and TRBJ1-2, with 10 bases that match TRBD1. With V trimmed by 3 bases and J by 5 bases, 6 bases remained unmatched. This CDR3 is built from 15 residues. Germline V gene data show CDR1 as MGHRA and CDR2 as YSYEKL. CDR3 in DNA: TGCGCCAGCAGCCAGACAGGGGGCGAAGGGTATGGCTACACCTTC. This sequence encodes CASSQTGGEGYGYTF.

V usage is TRBV29-1 and J usage is TRBJ2-1, with 9 positions matching TRBD2. The V segment lost 7 bases and the J segment 2 bases; nucleotides outside the gene matches: 12. The length of the CDR3 is 16 residues. CDR1 and CDR2 from the germline V gene are SQVTM and ANQGSEA. The CDR3 loop is CSGRKRLAATYNEQFF. In DNA, the CDR3 is TGCAGCGGAAGAAAGCGACTAGCGGCCACCTACAATGAGCAGTTCTTC.

This clone was seen a few times. The rearrangement uses TRBV28 and TRBJ1-5; 7 bases agree with TRBD1. CDR1 is MDHEN, CDR2 SYDVKM, per germline. The CDR3 has 16 residues. Trimming at V came to 5 bases and at J to 1 base, leaving 8 bases not matched to a gene. CDR3 in amino acids: CASSRQWTGSNQPQHF. In DNA, the CDR3 is TGTGCCAGCAGTAGGCAGTGGACAGGAAGCAATCAGCCCCAGCATTTT.

The chain is built from TRBV15 and TRBJ2-7, with D perhaps being TRBD1 or TRBD2 (5 bases each). The CDR3 has 14 residues. Germline V lookup: CDR1 LNHNV, CDR2 YYDKDF (reference sequence). The V and J ends lost 4 bases and 0 bases respectively, with 10 bases between them. CDR3 protein: CATSKTGTSYEQYF. In DNA form, the CDR3 reads TGTGCCACCAGCAAAACCGGGACCTCCTACGAGCAGTACTTC.

This clone has just a few counts. The chain has TRBV30 and TRBJ2-5, with TRBD2 matching over 10 bases. V lost 3 bases to trimming and J lost 0 bases; unmatched junction nucleotides: 4. The CDR3 extends over 15 amino acids. Germline V gene sequence: CDR1 GTSNPN, CDR2 SVGIG (reference sequence). CDR3 nucleotides: TGTGCCTGGAGAATCGGACTAGCGGACCAAGAGACCCAGTACTTC. This translates into CAWRIGLADQETQYF. The full variable domain, with the rest looked up from reference TRBV30 and TRBJ2-5, is SQTIHQWPATLVQPVGSPLSLECTVEGTSNPNLYWYRQAAGRGLQLLFYSVGIGQISSEVPQNLSASRPQDRQFILSSKKLLLSDSGFYLCAWRIGLADQETQYFGPGTRLLVL.

V and J are TRBV5-1 and TRBJ1-1, with a possible D match to TRBD1 (6 bases). Germline V gives CDR1 SGHRS, CDR2 YFSETQ. CDR3 length: 14 amino acids. The V and J ends lost 4 bases and 4 bases respectively, with 14 bases between them. The CDR3 protein is CASSLQGGGTEAFF. CDR3 nucleotide sequence: TGCGCCAGCAGCCTTCAAGGAGGGGGCACTGAAGCTTTCTTT.

The chain recombines TRBV9 with TRBJ2-7; maybe TRBD2 (5 bases). The length of the CDR3 is 14 residues. V dropped 3 bases and J dropped 0 bases, with 10 bases sitting between them. From germline, CDR1 is SGDLS and CDR2 YYNGEE. The chain's CDR3 is CASSESGHSYEQYF. The CDR3 DNA is TGTGCCAGCAGCGAGAGCGGCCACTCCTACGAGCAGTACTTC.

The chain employs TRBV30 and TRBJ2-3; D is uncertain. The CDR3 consists of 11 residues. V was clipped by 1 base and J by 5 bases, with 4 bases between them. Germline V gene lookup returns CDR1 GTSNPN and CDR2 SVGIG (reference sequence). The CDR3 sequence: CAWSGGDTQYF. Written as DNA, the CDR3 is TGTGCCTGGAGTGGCGGAGATACGCAGTATTTT. The complete variable domain, with remaining parts taken from reference TRBV30 and TRBJ2-3, reads SQTIHQWPATLVQPVGSPLSLECTVEGTSNPNLYWYRQAAGRGLQLLFYSVGIGQISSEVPQNLSASRPQDRQFILSSKKLLLSDSGFYLCAWSGGDTQYFGPGTRLTVL.

The chain links TRBV2 to TRBJ1-2; the D gene is possibly TRBD1 (5 bases). Trimming took off 5 bases at V and 0 bases at J, with 13 bases between the two ends. The V gene's germline CDR1 is SNHLY and CDR2 FYNNEI. The CDR3 loop spans 15 amino acids. Here the CDR3 reads CASSPRQSSNYGYTF. DNA for the CDR3: TGTGCCAGCAGTCCACGACAGAGTTCTAACTATGGCTACACCTTC.

As to this clone: Sequence at one end of the junction differs from germline and may be a read error. CDR3 nucleotide sequence: TGTGCTAGCAGCCCCATGGGGGGAGAGACCCAGTACTTC. It specifies CASSPMGGETQYF. The chain has TRBV7-7 and TRBJ2-5; the D gene is possibly TRBD2 (6 bases). CDR3 size: 13 residues. The germline gives CDR1 SSHAT, CDR2 FNYEAQ (reference sequence).

The chain recombines TRBV5-1 with TRBJ2-5, with 8 bases lining up with TRBD2. Unmatched junction bases numbered 3, after V lost 0 bases and J lost 5 bases. CDR1 SGHRS and CDR2 YFSETQ come from the germline V gene. This CDR3 spans 14 amino acids. The CDR3: CASSLEREWETQYF. The CDR3 DNA is TGCGCCAGCAGCTTGGAGCGGGAGTGGGAGACCCAGTACTTC.

V gene TRBV4-1 combines with J gene TRBJ2-4, with TRBD2 as a possible D gene (5 bases). The V end lost 0 bases, the J end lost 0 bases, and 12 bases lay between the germline ends. The CDR3 runs 17 residues. In germline, CDR1 is MGHRA, CDR2 YSYEKL. In DNA, the CDR3 is TGCGCCAGCAGCCAAGACCCCCCGGGGTTAGCCAAAAACATTCAGTACTTC. As protein: CASSQDPPGLAKNIQYF.

This clone was seen only a few times. The V and J genes are TRBV29-1 and TRBJ2-4; D is uncertain. V dropped 6 bases and J dropped 1 base, with 16 bases sitting between them. CDR1 and CDR2 (germline): SQVTM, ANQGSEA. The CDR3 sequence is 15 residues long. CDR3 sequence (DNA): TGCAGCGTCTGGGGTGGAGCTGTGGCCAAAAACATTCAGTACTTC. This codes for CSVWGGAVAKNIQYF.

The chain employs TRBV6-5 and TRBJ1-1; D unclear. V shed 0 bases and J shed 0 bases, with 8 bases lying between them. This CDR3 has 15 amino acids. The germline gives CDR1 MNHEY, CDR2 SVGAGI. CDR3 bases: TGTGCCAGCAGTTACTCGATTCAGGTGAACACTGAAGCTTTCTTT. It encodes CASSYSIQVNTEAFF.

For this clone: A read error may produce the germline difference seen at one junction end. V and J are TRBV19 and TRBJ2-5; 9 nucleotides line up with TRBD2. The V gene's germline CDR1 is LNHDA and CDR2 SQIVND (reference sequence). The CDR3 is made up of 12 amino acids. The CDR3 here is CASSGAGTSRDF. CDR3 sequence (DNA): TGTGCCAGTAGTGGGGCCGGGACTAGCAGGGACTTC.

This clone has a handful of counts. DNA of the CDR3: TGCAGCGTACTAGACACAGGGTATTACACCGGGGAGCTGTTTTTT. Translated: CSVLDTGYYTGELFF. The gene calls are TRBV29-1 and TRBJ2-2; D might be TRBD1 (6 bases). The V and J ends lost 6 bases and 3 bases respectively, with 17 bases between them. Germline CDR1 is SQVTM and CDR2 is ANQGSEA. The CDR3 loop spans 15 amino acids.

This chain links TRBV6-5 with TRBJ1-5, with D maybe TRBD1 (5 bases). The CDR3 extends over 13 amino acids. The V and J ends lost 5 bases and 2 bases respectively, with 7 bases between them. From germline, CDR1 is MNHEY and CDR2 SVGAGI. As DNA, the CDR3 is TGTGCCAGCAGTGGGGGTGGCAATCAGCCCCAGCATTTT. It yields the protein CASSGGGNQPQHF.

This clone was detected only once. The J gene is TRBJ1-2, the V gene TRBV7-9, with TRBD1 identical over 7 bases. J was trimmed by 6 bases and V by 5 bases; bases with no gene match: 12. From germline, CDR1 is SEHNR and CDR2 FQNEAQ (reference sequence). CDR3 size: 15 residues. CDR3 sequence (DNA): TGTGCCAGCAGCCTGTTACAGGGGAAGGGGCATGGCTACACCTTC. It codes for CASSLLQGKGHGYTF.

The chain uses TRBV6-6 and TRBJ1-1, with D perhaps matching TRBD1 (5 bases). Trimming shortened V by 5 bases and J by 5 bases, and 9 bases separated the two germline ends. Germline CDR1 is MNHNY and CDR2 is SVGAGI (reference sequence). The CDR3 is 12 amino acids. The chain's CDR3 is CASSVRVTEAFF. CDR3 sequence (DNA): TGTGCCAGCAGTGTCAGGGTAACTGAAGCTTTCTTT.

The gene calls are TRBV2 and TRBJ2-5; D is ambiguous. Germline CDR1 reads SNHLY; CDR2 reads FYNNEI. CDR3 length equals 14 residues. V dropped 6 bases and J dropped 5 bases, with 16 bases sitting between them. CDR3 in amino acids: CASSTGSPAETQYF. DNA for the CDR3: TGTGCCAGCAGCACCGGGTCCCCCGCGGAGACCCAGTACTTC.

This sequence joins TRBV30 and TRBJ1-1; no clear D. This CDR3 has 14 amino acids. The germline gives CDR1 GTSNPN, CDR2 SVGIG (reference sequence). V was pared by 0 bases and J by 7 bases, with 15 bases between. This CDR3 reads CAWSVRSTSLEAFF. CDR3 bases: TGTGCCTGGAGTGTACGTTCAACGAGTCTTGAAGCTTTCTTT. Together with reference TRBV30 and TRBJ1-1, the CDR3 gives the full variable domain: SQTIHQWPATLVQPVGSPLSLECTVEGTSNPNLYWYRQAAGRGLQLLFYSVGIGQISSEVPQNLSASRPQDRQFILSSKKLLLSDSGFYLCAWSVRSTSLEAFFGQGTRLTVV.

J is TRBJ2-3 and V is TRBV9; unclear D gene. Germline V gives CDR1 SGDLS, CDR2 YYNGEE. The V and J ends lost 4 bases and 6 bases respectively, with 12 bases between them. The CDR3 consists of 13 residues. The CDR3 region is CASSLDPADTQYF. DNA for the CDR3: TGTGCCAGCAGCCTCGACCCCGCGGATACGCAGTATTTT. The whole variable domain, filled in from reference TRBV9 and TRBJ2-3, reads DSGVTQTPKHLITATGQRVTLRCSPRSGDLSVYWYQQSLDQGLQFLIQYYNGEERAKGNILERFSAQQFPDLHSELNLSSLELGDSALYFCASSLDPADTQYFGPGTRLTVL.

The chain combines TRBV4-3 with TRBJ2-2, with TRBD2 as a possible D gene (6 bases). V was shortened by 0 bases and J by 5 bases, with 16 bases between the two germline ends. The CDR3 contains 17 residues. The V gene's germline CDR1 is LGHNA and CDR2 YSLEER. The CDR3 loop is CASSQDLGGRRTGELFF. DNA for the CDR3: TGCGCCAGCAGCCAAGATCTAGGAGGGAGGAGGACCGGGGAGCTGTTTTTT.

This chain uses TRBV25-1 with TRBJ2-7, with TRBD2 as a possible D gene (5 bases). CDR1 MGHDK and CDR2 SYGVNS come from the germline V gene. This CDR3 has 13 amino acids. The germline V and J ends were trimmed by 3 bases and 4 bases, with 10 bases remaining between them. In DNA form, the CDR3 reads TGTGCCAGCAGTGATGGCGGGTTGTACGAGCAGTACTTC. This codes for CASSDGGLYEQYF.

The V call is TRBV11-2, the J call TRBJ2-5, with TRBD2 matching 13 bases. Losses at the gene ends were 7 bases for V and 6 bases for J; bases not matched to a gene: 8. The germline CDR1 and CDR2 sequences are SGHAT and FQNNGV. The CDR3 runs 15 residues. The CDR3 DNA reads as TGTGCCAGCACCCGGACTAGCGGGAGCCCGAAGACCCAGTACTTC. Protein: CASTRTSGSPKTQYF.